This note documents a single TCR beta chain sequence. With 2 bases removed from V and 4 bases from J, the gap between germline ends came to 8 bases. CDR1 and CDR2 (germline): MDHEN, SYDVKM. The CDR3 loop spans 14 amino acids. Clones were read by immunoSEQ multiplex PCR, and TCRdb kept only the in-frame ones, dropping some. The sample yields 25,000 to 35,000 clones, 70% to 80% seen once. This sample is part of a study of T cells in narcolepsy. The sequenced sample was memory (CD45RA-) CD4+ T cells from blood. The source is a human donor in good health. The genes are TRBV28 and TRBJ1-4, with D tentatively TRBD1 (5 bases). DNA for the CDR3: TGTGCCAGCAGTTTAAATCAGGGTAATGAAAAACTGTTTTTT. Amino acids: CASSLNQGNEKLFF.